These T cell receptor beta chains were read from a single sample in a study of control samples from healthy donors and cancer patients. Profiling relied on immunoSEQ multiplex PCR, and the TCRdb table lists in-frame clones only, not all of them. The sample consists of approximately 130,000 clones, around 86% of them appearing once. Sequenced sample: blood. The source of these receptors is a man aged 40-49 years in good health. Both conserved end residues are trimmed from each CDR3. Each record gives: clone size, J gene, V gene, CDR3 protein. Size is omitted from some rows. Given values are once, few, many or a class for expanded clones.

size: -
J: TRBJ1-4
V: TRBV5-1
CDR3: ASSLGQLYNEKLF

size: once
J: TRBJ1-1
V: TRBV7-6
CDR3: ASSSQTGTLLQNTEAF

size: -
J: TRBJ1-6
V: TRBV24-1
CDR3: ATRDRVEGSPLH

size: -
J: TRBJ2-1
V: TRBV11-3
CDR3: ASSLSPGLAVYNEQF

size: -
J: TRBJ2-7
V: TRBV7-9
CDR3: ASSKGLAGPYEQY

size: -
J: TRBJ2-2
V: TRBV15
CDR3: ATSTYQGRYTGELF

size: -
J: TRBJ1-2
V: TRBV18
CDR3: ASSPTVFDGYT

size: -
J: TRBJ1-5
V: TRBV12-5
CDR3: ASGSSLNQPQH

size: -
J: TRBJ1-2
V: TRBV13
CDR3: ASGRGPPYGYT

size: -
J: TRBJ2-7
V: TRBV10-3
CDR3: AISWGPGAAYEQY

size: -
J: TRBJ1-1
V: TRBV7-2
CDR3: ASRLGTVNTEAF

size: -
J: TRBJ2-1
V: TRBV30
CDR3: AWRGTPYNEQF

size: -
J: TRBJ1-1
V: TRBV7-9
CDR3: ASSSTGPTEAF

size: -
J: TRBJ1-4
V: TRBV11-3
CDR3: ASSLTSRGRWGANEKLF

size: -
J: TRBJ1-2
V: TRBV6-5
CDR3: ASRGRTGRTYGYT

size: once
J: TRBJ1-2
V: TRBV5-1
CDR3: ASREGTGGFYGYT

size: -
J: TRBJ1-1
V: TRBV28
CDR3: ASRPGPRNEAF

size: few
J: TRBJ1-2
V: TRBV29-1
CDR3: SAGLRGPGEGGYT

size: -
J: TRBJ2-3
V: TRBV5-6
CDR3: ASSLGLAELTDTQY

size: -
J: TRBJ1-1
V: TRBV19
CDR3: ASSHIAGVGEAF

size: -
J: TRBJ2-1
V: TRBV11-2
CDR3: ASSLNNHEQF

size: -
J: TRBJ1-1
V: TRBV5-1
CDR3: ASSLQPMNTEAF

size: -
J: TRBJ2-3
V: TRBV11-3
CDR3: ASSPRGQGVTDTQY

size: few
J: TRBJ1-6
V: TRBV2
CDR3: ASSPSANSPLH

size: -
J: TRBJ2-7
V: TRBV10-2
CDR3: ASSDGSVLGPQY

size: -
J: TRBJ2-1
V: TRBV7-3
CDR3: ASSSTSGGAFYNEQF

size: -
J: TRBJ1-2
V: TRBV25-1
CDR3: ASSEGGGGYT